This T cell receptor (beta chain) stems from a study of CD8+CD57+ T cells in acquired aplastic anemia. This clonotype was seen repeatedly, ten times or more. An expansion of CD8+CD57+ cells by flow cytometry had been shown in patients chosen for sequencing. Researchers used genomic DNA as the template to profile TCR beta VDJ and CDR3. TCRdb re-analysed the reads in MiXCR, keeping a single row per CDR3 protein. The sample records 150,000 to 180,000 distinct CDR3 sequences, 40% to 65% being singletons. Trimming removed 3 bases from V and 10 bases from J, with 3 bases in between. Germline-derived CDR1 and CDR2 are LNHNV and YYDKDF (reference sequence). This CDR3 is built from 9 residues.

The receptor comes from a human donor with aplastic anemia. The sample consisted of sorted CD4+, CD8+, or CD8+CD57+ T cells (not recorded which) from PBMCs. This chain uses TRBV15 with TRBJ1-2; no firm D call. The CDR3 reads CATSSPYTF. The CDR3 DNA reads as TGTGCCACCAGCAGCCCCTACACCTTC.